These 21 T cell receptor beta chains share one sample of origin, sequenced in a study of cytotoxic CD8 clonotypes in ibrutinib-treated CLL (dated by TCRdb to 2020 to 2022). The time point label, read with the paper, signifies: about eleven months on ibrutinib. The library was obtained by the immunoSEQ multiplex PCR assay. The immuneACCESS repertoire file appears here via TCRdb, limited to in-frame rearrangements. These files lack a portion of the clones; in checked studies, under half of the deficit traces to unresolved V genes, and the cause of the others is not known. The table for this sample lists roughly 200,000 clones; more than 70% of them were counted only once. The ten biggest clones cover more than 9.5% of the sample. The sequencing used PBMCs, collected after 12 months of ibrutinib treatment. The receptors shown here come from a human donor with chronic lymphocytic leukemia.

The CDR3 DNA reads TGTGCCACCAGCCTCGGTTCGGCCTACGAGCAGTACTTC. The encoded protein is CATSLGSAYEQYF. The chain joins TRBV15 to TRBJ2-7, with D unresolved. This CDR3 spans 13 amino acids. V was cut by 5 bases and J by 2 bases, with 10 bases left in between. Germline V gives CDR1 LNHNV, CDR2 YYDKDF (reference sequence).

V usage is TRBV30 and J usage is TRBJ1-1; TRBD1 agrees at 7 bases. J was trimmed by 7 bases and V by 7 bases; bases with no gene match: 6. Germline CDR1 reads GTSNPN; CDR2 reads SVGIG (reference sequence). This CDR3 contains 11 residues. The CDR3 is CALTGSNEAFF. The DNA for the CDR3 is TGTGCCTTGACAGGGTCAAATGAAGCTTTCTTT. The full variable domain, rest sourced from reference TRBV30 and TRBJ1-1, is SQTIHQWPATLVQPVGSPLSLECTVEGTSNPNLYWYRQAAGRGLQLLFYSVGIGQISSEVPQNLSASRPQDRQFILSSKKLLLSDSGFYLCALTGSNEAFFGQGTRLTVV.

The chain combines TRBV28 with TRBJ1-2; 9 bases agree with TRBD1. Looked up from germline, CDR1 is MDHEN and CDR2 is SYDVKM. With V trimmed by 5 bases and J by 4 bases, 5 bases remained unmatched. The CDR3 consists of 14 residues. The CDR3 coding sequence is TGTGCCAGCAGTAGGGACAGGGTTTTCTATGGCTACACCTTC. This gives the protein CASSRDRVFYGYTF.

In DNA form, the CDR3 reads TGTGCCAGCAGCGGAGGAGGACTAGCGGGAGGTCGTTCCTACAATGAGCAGTTCTTC. Translating it yields CASSGGGLAGGRSYNEQFF. The chain couples TRBV5-4 to TRBJ2-1; 14 nucleotides line up with TRBD2. CDR1 and CDR2 (germline): SGHNT, YYREEE (reference sequence). CDR3 length: 19 amino acids. Losses at the gene ends were 4 bases for V and 1 base for J; bases not matched to a gene: 10.

This chain uses TRBV6-5 with TRBJ1-5; D unresolved. The CDR3 consists of 15 residues. Per the germline V gene, CDR1 is MNHEY and CDR2 is SVGAGI. The V gene lost 2 bases and the J gene lost 3 bases, with 11 bases spanning the gap. CDR3 amino acids: CASSYQDGFNQPQHF. The CDR3 nucleotides read TGTGCCAGCAGTTACCAGGACGGCTTCAATCAGCCCCAGCATTTT.

The chain links TRBV15 to TRBJ2-5, with TRBD1 matching 10 bases. The CDR3 has 20 amino acids. The ends lost 0 bases at V and 3 bases at J; junction bases unmatched: 16. Germline CDR1 reads LNHNV; CDR2 reads YYDKDF (reference sequence). The CDR3: CATSRDRAYFSGTGEETQYF. The CDR3 region has the DNA TGTGCCACCAGCAGAGACCGTGCTTATTTTAGCGGGACAGGGGAAGAGACCCAGTACTTC.

V gene TRBV6-5 combines with J gene TRBJ1-1, with D unclear. The CDR3 covers 14 residues. Looked up from germline, CDR1 is MNHEY and CDR2 is SVGAGI. Trimming took 6 bases from V and 6 from J, leaving 17 bases between them. This CDR3 is CASRPGRLFAEAFF. The DNA for the CDR3 is TGTGCCAGCAGGCCGGGTCGCCTATTTGCTGAAGCTTTCTTT.

In regard to this clone: Other DNA sequences in this sample translate to the same CDR3. The chain has TRBV28 and TRBJ2-3; D is uncertain. CDR1 is MDHEN and CDR2 is SYDVKM in the germline V gene. The CDR3 consists of 12 residues. With 3 bases removed from V and 3 bases from J, the gap between germline ends came to 4 bases. This CDR3 reads CASSLRTDTQYF. CDR3 coding DNA: TGTGCCAGCAGTTTGAGGACAGATACGCAGTATTTT.

The V call is TRBV18, the J call TRBJ2-5, with 7 bases aligning to TRBD1. The CDR3 is made up of 15 amino acids. Germline trimming cut 5 bases from V and 5 bases from J; bases unmatched to any gene: 11. CDR1 is KGHSH, CDR2 LQKENI, per germline. CDR3 protein: CASSAKQGSEETQYF. The CDR3 DNA follows: TGTGCCAGCTCAGCGAAACAGGGGAGTGAGGAGACCCAGTACTTC.

V gene TRBV10-1 combines with J gene TRBJ2-2; D call uncertain. The V end was cut by 3 bases, the J end by 2 bases, with 10 bases between. Germline loops: CDR1 WNHNN, CDR2 SYGVQD (reference sequence). The CDR3 runs 15 residues. The CDR3 bases are TGCGCCAGCAGTGATGACCTGGGTAACACCGGGGAGCTGTTTTTT. Its protein product is CASSDDLGNTGELFF.

This chain uses TRBV6-6 with TRBJ2-2; D may be TRBD2 (6 bases). The CDR3 has 15 amino acids. CDR1 is MNHNY, CDR2 SVGAGI, per germline (reference sequence). V was trimmed by 6 bases and J by 4 bases, leaving 15 bases between them. DNA for the CDR3: TGTGCCAGCAGCGAGACTAGGCCGGGCACCGGGGAGCTGTTTTTT. This sequence encodes CASSETRPGTGELFF.

The chain joins TRBV5-4 to TRBJ2-7; TRBD2 matches at 10 bases. This CDR3 has 16 amino acids. Germline CDR1 SGHNT, CDR2 YYREEE (reference sequence). The V and J ends lost 0 bases and 4 bases, in that order; junction bases with no gene match: 7. CDR3 region: CASSLGLAGDQYEQYF. The CDR3 coding sequence is TGTGCCAGCAGCTTGGGGCTAGCGGGAGATCAGTACGAGCAGTACTTC.

The V gene is TRBV6-5, the J gene TRBJ1-3, with TRBD1 matching 9 bases. J lost 7 bases, V lost 0 bases, and 7 bases had no gene match. The length of the CDR3 is 16 residues. CDR1 MNHEY and CDR2 SVGAGI come from the germline V gene. CDR3 in amino acids: CASSYSGQGRTNTIYF. The CDR3 DNA reads TGTGCCAGCAGTTACTCAGGACAGGGGCGCACCAACACCATATATTTT.

The V and J genes are TRBV29-1 and TRBJ2-3, with 8 bases fitting TRBD1. Germline V gives CDR1 SQVTM, CDR2 ANQGSEA. There are 13 residues in the CDR3. With V trimmed by 6 bases and J by 4 bases, 6 bases remained unmatched. The CDR3 reads CSVLGQGADTQYF. DNA for the CDR3: TGCAGCGTCCTCGGACAGGGTGCAGATACGCAGTATTTT.

J is TRBJ2-2 and V is TRBV11-2, with D unclear. CDR3 size: 16 residues. V was pared by 4 bases and J by 0 bases, with 12 bases between. CDR1 SGHAT and CDR2 FQNNGV come from the germline V gene. The CDR3 nucleotides are TGTGCCAGCAGCTCAAGACGCCACGCGAACACCGGGGAGCTGTTTTTT. Translation gives CASSSRRHANTGELFF.

V usage is TRBV5-6 and J usage is TRBJ1-1; D is unresolved. The CDR3 runs 11 residues. CDR1 is SGHDT, CDR2 YYEEEE, per germline. V lost 4 bases to trimming and J lost 0 bases, with 1 base between them. The CDR3 coding sequence is TGTGCCAGCAGCCTGAACACTGAAGCTTTCTTT. Protein: CASSLNTEAFF.

The genes are TRBV27 and TRBJ2-3, with a tentative D call TRBD1 (6 bases). Germline V lookup: CDR1 MNHEY, CDR2 SMNVEV (reference sequence). CDR3 length: 16 amino acids. V lost 6 bases to trimming and J lost 2 bases, with 18 bases between them. CDR3 region: CASRPGTSSFTDTQYF. Written as DNA, the CDR3 is TGTGCCAGCAGACCCGGGACATCCTCCTTCACAGATACGCAGTATTTT.

This chain connects TRBV9 to TRBJ1-1; D possibly corresponds to TRBD1 (5 bases). This CDR3 region has 14 residues. The germline V and J ends were trimmed by 1 base and 1 base, with 8 bases remaining between them. The germline V gene encodes CDR1 SGDLS and CDR2 YYNGEE. The CDR3 nucleotides read TGTGCCAGCAGCGTATCTACAGGGAACACTGAAGCTTTCTTT. Its protein is CASSVSTGNTEAFF.

This clone was observed a few times. The chain couples TRBV30 to TRBJ1-2; D call uncertain. CDR1 is GTSNPN and CDR2 is SVGIG in the germline V gene (reference sequence). The V gene lost 0 bases and the J gene lost 8 bases, with 13 bases spanning the gap. The CDR3 runs 13 residues. The CDR3: CAWSVELGSGYTF. CDR3 nucleotide sequence: TGTGCCTGGAGTGTAGAGTTGGGATCCGGCTACACCTTC.

This chain connects TRBV6-1 to TRBJ1-1; D is undetermined. Germline CDR1 is MNHNS and CDR2 is SASEGT. The CDR3 runs 14 residues. V was clipped by 1 base and J by 4 bases, with 10 bases between them. The CDR3 DNA reads as TGTGCCAGCAGTGAAGTGGCGGCAGCCACTGAAGCTTTCTTT. Its translation is CASSEVAAATEAFF.

This rearrangement joins TRBV10-3 to TRBJ1-2; possible D gene TRBD1, 5 bases. Trimming cost V 6 bases and J 4 bases, with 15 bases left between them. Germline V gene data show CDR1 as ENHRY and CDR2 as SYGVKD. This CDR3 has 14 residues. The CDR3 region has the DNA TGTGCCATCAGAACCGGGGGACCCCCCTATGGCTACACCTTC. Its translation is CAIRTGGPPYGYTF.